Shown below are 30 T cell receptor beta chains from a single sample sequenced in a study of blood T cell repertoires in COVID-19. Assay: immunoSEQ multiplex PCR; the TCRdb copy retains only in-frame clones and omits some. The table has about 200,000 clones, roughly 80% seen once; the top ten hold around 9.3%. Sequenced material: peripheral blood. The source of these receptors is a woman aged 80 or over with acute or convalescent COVID-19.

The V and J genes are TRBV11-3 and TRBJ2-7; D unclear. V was cut by 5 bases and J by 0 bases, with 8 bases left in between. Per the germline V gene, CDR1 is SGHNT and CDR2 is YENEEA. CDR3 length: 13 residues. The CDR3 is CASSVLYSYEQYF. The CDR3 DNA is TGTGCCAGCAGCGTACTCTACTCCTACGAGCAGTACTTC.

The CDR3: CASSPGDGFLNQPQHF. The CDR3 region has the DNA TGCGCCAGCAGCCCGGGGGACGGTTTCCTCAATCAGCCCCAGCATTTT. The chain joins TRBV5-1 to TRBJ1-5; weak D call: TRBD1 (5 bases). V was shortened by 4 bases and J by 3 bases, with 17 bases between the two germline ends. The CDR3 has 16 amino acids. The germline CDR1 and CDR2 sequences are SGHRS and YFSETQ.

The genes are TRBV5-6 and TRBJ2-3; 9 bases map to TRBD1. This CDR3 has 16 amino acids. CDR1 and CDR2 from the germline V gene are SGHDT and YYEEEE. Trimming cost V 3 bases and J 1 base; bases outside gene matches: 6. The CDR3 spells CASSSPRTGGTDTQYF. DNA for the CDR3: TGTGCCAGCAGCTCCCCTAGGACAGGGGGCACAGATACGCAGTATTTT.

As DNA, the CDR3 is TGTGCCAGCAGCTTAGGCACAGGGGATAATTCACCCCTCCACTTT. Translating it yields CASSLGTGDNSPLHF. The J gene is TRBJ1-6, the V gene TRBV7-3; 7 bases map to TRBD1. The CDR3 is 15 residues long. Germline V lookup: CDR1 SGHTA, CDR2 FQGTGA. The V and J ends lost 2 bases and 5 bases, in that order; junction bases with no gene match: 3.

The rearrangement uses TRBV6-2 or TRBV6-3 and TRBJ2-7; 8 positions agree with TRBD2. Germline CDR1 MNHEY, CDR2 SVGEGT. V lost 0 bases and J lost 5; bases outside the gene matches: 9. The CDR3 loop spans 16 amino acids. CDR3 in amino acids: CASSYSMGGGIDEQYF. CDR3 sequence (DNA): TGTGCCAGCAGTTACTCGATGGGCGGGGGGATCGACGAGCAGTACTTC.

The chain joins TRBV15 to TRBJ1-4; 8 bases align to TRBD1. This CDR3 comprises 18 residues. J lost 5 bases, V lost 0 bases, and 11 bases had no gene match. The germline CDR1 and CDR2 sequences are LNHNV and YYDKDF (reference sequence). The CDR3 here is CATSRDRSDRGRNEKLFF. The CDR3 nucleotides are TGTGCCACCAGCAGAGATCGCTCTGACAGGGGTAGAAATGAAAAACTGTTTTTT. Variable domain in full (rest from reference TRBV15 and TRBJ1-4): DAMVIQNPRYQVTQFGKPVTLSCSQTLNHNVMYWYQQKSSQAPKLLFHYYDKDFNNEADTPDNFQSRRPNTSFCFLDIRSPGLGDTAMYLCATSRDRSDRGRNEKLFFGSGTQLSVL.

This clone was seen a few times. The chain couples TRBV4-2 to TRBJ2-1, with 13 bases fitting TRBD2. J was trimmed by 8 bases and V by 3 bases; bases with no gene match: 10. The CDR3 contains 17 residues. CDR1 and CDR2 from the germline V gene are LGHNA and YNFKEQ. CDR3 in amino acids: CASSHSGLAGTGDEQFF. The CDR3 DNA is TGTGCCAGCAGCCATTCGGGACTAGCGGGGACCGGGGATGAGCAGTTCTTC.

This chain uses TRBV2 with TRBJ2-7, with TRBD1 identical over 8 bases. Germline V gene sequence: CDR1 SNHLY, CDR2 FYNNEI. CDR3 length: 13 amino acids. The ends lost 6 bases at V and 3 bases at J; junction bases unmatched: 4. CDR3: CASRTGVGYEQYF. In DNA, the CDR3 is TGTGCCAGCAGGACAGGGGTTGGCTACGAGCAGTACTTC.

This clone was seen only a few times. This chain connects TRBV28 to TRBJ1-5, with D perhaps TRBD1 (6 bases). With 2 bases removed from V and 9 bases from J, the gap between germline ends came to 17 bases. The germline gives CDR1 MDHEN, CDR2 SYDVKM. This CDR3 has 15 residues. Written as DNA, the CDR3 is TGTGCCAGCAGTTTACCCGGGACACGGGTTGGGCCCCAGCATTTT. This translates into CASSLPGTRVGPQHF.

The V call is TRBV7-2, the J call TRBJ2-1; D not resolved. With 2 bases removed from V and 4 bases from J, the gap between germline ends came to 12 bases. CDR3 length: 15 amino acids. Germline CDR1 is SGHTA and CDR2 is FQGNSA. The CDR3 loop is CASSLNWASYNEQFF. In DNA form, the CDR3 reads TGTGCCAGCAGCTTAAACTGGGCATCATACAATGAGCAGTTCTTC.

The chain joins TRBV12-3 or TRBV12-4 to TRBJ2-3; D remains ambiguous. The CDR3 contains 12 residues. Trimming took off 6 bases at V and 4 bases at J, with 8 bases between the two ends. The CDR3 spells CASSTAADTQYF. Written as DNA, the CDR3 is TGTGCCAGCAGCACGGCGGCAGATACGCAGTATTTT.

The chain couples TRBV19 to TRBJ2-2, with D tentatively TRBD2 (7 bases). The CDR3 covers 14 residues. V gave up 10 bases and J gave up 4 bases, with 16 bases separating them. Germline assignment: CDR1 LNHDA and CDR2 SQIVND (reference sequence). The CDR3 reads CATGAGAGTGELFF. Written as DNA, the CDR3 is TGTGCCACCGGGGCGGGGGCTGGCACCGGGGAGCTGTTTTTT.

A few counts support this clone. This chain uses TRBV5-4 with TRBJ1-1, with D perhaps TRBD1 (5 bases). Trimming took off 5 bases at V and 6 bases at J, with 17 bases between the two ends. Germline assignment: CDR1 SGHNT and CDR2 YYREEE (reference sequence). This CDR3 has 14 residues. The CDR3 spells CASSATATTPEAFF. CDR3 bases: TGTGCCAGCAGTGCGACAGCAACCACCCCTGAAGCTTTCTTT.

The V gene is TRBV18, the J gene TRBJ2-5; weak D call: TRBD1 (5 bases). Germline assignment: CDR1 KGHSH and CDR2 LQKENI. The germline V and J ends were trimmed by 6 bases and 3 bases, with 20 bases remaining between them. This CDR3 is built from 16 residues. The CDR3, as DNA: TGTGCCAGCTCTGACAGCTTGCAGGGCAGCGAAGAGACCCAGTACTTC. As protein: CASSDSLQGSEETQYF. Supplemented by reference TRBV18 and TRBJ2-5, the full variable domain reads NAGVMQNPRHLVRRRGQEARLRCSPMKGHSHVYWYRQLPEEGLKFMVYLQKENIIDESGMPKERFSAEFPKEGPSILRIQQVVRGDSAAYFCASSDSLQGSEETQYFGPGTRLLVL.

In its sample, this clone was seen once. This chain connects TRBV5-6 to TRBJ1-2, with 8 bases aligning to TRBD1. CDR1 and CDR2 (germline): SGHDT, YYEEEE. CDR3 length equals 13 residues. V shed 4 bases, J shed 5 bases, and the junction held 4 bases outside the gene matches. The CDR3 protein is CASSPRDRYGYTF. For the CDR3, the DNA is TGTGCCAGCAGCCCCCGGGACAGGTATGGCTACACCTTC.

The gene calls are TRBV28 and TRBJ2-7; tentatively, D is TRBD2 (8 bases). Trimming removed 10 bases at V and 1 base at J, with 14 bases between. The CDR3 length is 13 residues. Germline CDR1 reads MDHEN; CDR2 reads SYDVKM. The CDR3 protein is CATGRGQSYEQYF. The CDR3 DNA follows: TGTGCCACCGGGAGGGGACAGTCCTACGAGCAGTACTTC.

This chain uses TRBV2 with TRBJ1-2; D is possibly TRBD1 (6 bases). Germline loops: CDR1 SNHLY, CDR2 FYNNEI. This CDR3 is 13 amino acids long. V gave up 8 bases and J gave up 1 base, with 11 bases separating them. In DNA form, the CDR3 reads TGTGCCAGCGGGGGACACCTTAACTATGGCTACACCTTC. As protein: CASGGHLNYGYTF.

This CDR3 is CASSQVGEFSNQPQHF. The CDR3 bases are TGCGCCAGCAGCCAAGTCGGGGAGTTTAGCAATCAGCCCCAGCATTTT. The V gene is TRBV4-1, the J gene TRBJ1-5; the D is unclear. CDR1 MGHRA and CDR2 YSYEKL come from the germline V gene. The CDR3 is made up of 16 amino acids. The V gene lost 1 base and the J gene lost 0 bases, with 10 bases spanning the gap.

This chain links TRBV19 with TRBJ2-3; 8 nucleotides align to TRBD1. The length of the CDR3 is 15 residues. The germline CDR1 and CDR2 sequences are LNHDA and SQIVND (reference sequence). Losses at the gene ends were 4 bases for V and 2 bases for J; bases not matched to a gene: 5. The CDR3 region is CASSSQGAATDTQYF. The CDR3 DNA reads as TGTGCCAGTAGTAGTCAGGGGGCGGCCACAGATACGCAGTATTTT. Full variable domain (outside the CDR3, taken from reference TRBV19 and TRBJ2-3): DGGITQSPKYLFRKEGQNVTLSCEQNLNHDAMYWYRQDPGQGLRLIYYSQIVNDFQKGDIAEGYSVSREKKESFPLTVTSAQKNPTAFYLCASSSQGAATDTQYFGPGTRLTVL.

The chain recombines TRBV10-3 with TRBJ1-2; 7 bases match TRBD1. CDR3 length equals 15 residues. From germline, CDR1 is ENHRY and CDR2 SYGVKD. The ends lost 6 bases at V and 3 bases at J; junction bases unmatched: 10. The CDR3 region is CAIRGISGTDYGYTF. CDR3 bases: TGTGCCATCAGGGGAATATCCGGGACAGACTATGGCTACACCTTC.

This chain connects TRBV6-6 to TRBJ1-5; weak D call: TRBD1 (5 bases). The CDR3 contains 16 residues. V was trimmed by 2 bases and J by 3 bases, leaving 14 bases between them. Germline assignment: CDR1 MNHNY and CDR2 SVGAGI (reference sequence). CDR3 sequence (DNA): TGTGCCAGCAGTTACCACCGGGGGGGAATCAATCAGCCCCAGCATTTT. This gives the protein CASSYHRGGINQPQHF.

V and J are TRBV19 and TRBJ1-3; 7 bases align to TRBD1. Germline CDR1 LNHDA, CDR2 SQIVND (reference sequence). The trim removed 7 bases at V and 2 bases at J, leaving 5 bases unmatched. The CDR3 extends over 14 amino acids. Written as DNA, the CDR3 is TGTGCCAGTACCAACAGGGGAGCTGGAAACACCATATATTTT. Residues: CASTNRGAGNTIYF.

There are a few counts of this clone. The rearrangement links TRBV19 to TRBJ1-2; 7 bases are a match to TRBD1. This CDR3 comprises 15 residues. J gave up 8 bases and V 9 bases, and 18 bases lay outside the gene matches. Germline-derived CDR1 and CDR2 are LNHDA and SQIVND (reference sequence). CDR3 in amino acids: CASAPQVGGAAGYTF. The CDR3 DNA follows: TGTGCCAGCGCACCCCAAGTAGGGGGCGCGGCGGGCTACACCTTC. The entire variable domain, with the rest obtained from reference TRBV19 and TRBJ1-2, is as follows: DGGITQSPKYLFRKEGQNVTLSCEQNLNHDAMYWYRQDPGQGLRLIYYSQIVNDFQKGDIAEGYSVSREKKESFPLTVTSAQKNPTAFYLCASAPQVGGAAGYTFGSGTRLTVV.

The chain employs TRBV10-3 and TRBJ2-1, with TRBD2 identical over 12 bases. The trim removed 2 bases at V and 0 bases at J, leaving 5 bases unmatched. Germline V gene sequence: CDR1 ENHRY, CDR2 SYGVKD. The CDR3 has 18 amino acids. The CDR3 bases are TGTGCCATCAGTGAGGGACTAGCGGGGATCCACTCCTACAATGAGCAGTTCTTC. Translation gives CAISEGLAGIHSYNEQFF.

The chain links TRBV5-1 to TRBJ2-5; 10 bases line up with TRBD2. The germline V gene has CDR1 SGHRS and CDR2 YFSETQ. The CDR3 length is 16 residues. V gave up 0 bases and J gave up 6 bases; unmatched junction bases: 8. This chain's CDR3 is CASSLADSGGIKTQYF. DNA of the CDR3: TGCGCCAGCAGCTTGGCCGATAGCGGGGGGATAAAGACCCAGTACTTC.

The gene calls are TRBV3-1 (or the pseudogene TRBV3-2) and TRBJ1-3; 8 positions agree with TRBD1. Germline V gives CDR1 LGHDT, CDR2 YNNKEL (reference sequence). V gave up 4 bases and J gave up 0 bases; unmatched junction bases: 5. The CDR3 is 16 amino acids. CDR3: CASSRQGASSGNTIYF. The CDR3 DNA sequence: TGTGCCAGCAGCCGGCAGGGGGCGAGCTCTGGAAACACCATATATTTT.

As regards this clone: Within the sample, other DNA sequences also encode this same CDR3. V is TRBV18 and J is TRBJ1-5; no reliable D call. Looked up from germline, CDR1 is KGHSH and CDR2 is LQKENI. Trimming took 2 bases from V and 4 from J, leaving 9 bases between them. The CDR3 has 14 amino acids. The CDR3 coding sequence is TGTGCCAGCTCACCAGCGGGTGGAAATCAGCCCCAGCATTTT. Translation gives CASSPAGGNQPQHF. Complete variable domain (other parts from reference TRBV18 and TRBJ1-5): NAGVMQNPRHLVRRRGQEARLRCSPMKGHSHVYWYRQLPEEGLKFMVYLQKENIIDESGMPKERFSAEFPKEGPSILRIQQVVRGDSAAYFCASSPAGGNQPQHFGDGTRLSIL.

The rearrangement links TRBV29-1 to TRBJ1-5; the match to TRBD1 covers 9 bases. The V gene end was trimmed by 6 bases and the J gene end by 5 bases; junction bases not matched to a gene: 14. CDR1 and CDR2 (germline): SQVTM, ANQGSEA. The length of the CDR3 is 16 residues. This CDR3 is CSVSSGVGDRDQPQHF. DNA for the CDR3: TGCAGCGTCTCATCCGGAGTAGGGGACAGGGATCAGCCCCAGCATTTT.

The chain uses TRBV30 and TRBJ1-1; D is possibly TRBD1 (5 bases). CDR1 is GTSNPN, CDR2 SVGIG, per germline (reference sequence). This CDR3 comprises 11 residues. The V end was cut by 1 base, the J end by 7 bases, with 7 bases between. CDR3 protein: CAWSAQGEAFF. The CDR3 bases are TGTGCCTGGAGTGCCCAGGGTGAAGCTTTCTTT.

The chain employs TRBV29-1 and TRBJ1-1, with D possibly being TRBD1 (6 bases). The V end was cut by 7 bases, the J end by 8 bases, with 14 bases between. The germline CDR1 and CDR2 sequences are SQVTM and ANQGSEA. The CDR3 sequence is 11 residues long. DNA of the CDR3: TGCAGCGCAGTTGAGGGGACAGAAGCTTTCTTT. Protein sequence: CSAVEGTEAFF. Full variable domain (outside the CDR3, taken from reference TRBV29-1 and TRBJ1-1): SAVISQKPSRDICQRGTSLTIQCQVDSQVTMMFWYRQQPGQSLTLIATANQGSEATYESGFVIDKFPISRPNLTFSTLTVSNMSPEDSSIYLCSAVEGTEAFFGQGTRLTVV.